Following are 2 T cell receptor beta chains from one sample sequenced in a study of Ad26.COV2.S vaccination and SARS-CoV-2 variants (dated by TCRdb to the early 2020s). Libraries were prepared through the immunoSEQ multiplex PCR assay. TCRdb took this table from immuneACCESS and kept in-frame rearrangements with V and J called. Such tables lack part of the clones; where checked against another copy, unresolved V genes explain under half of the gap, and the rest is unexplained. The sample table shows 500,000 or so clones, and around 88% are seen once. Around 13% of the sample is in the top ten clones. The label giving this sample's treatment or condition can be read as: about 20 received Ad26.COV2.S at low or high dose, single or two shots; about five received placebo; per-sample allocation not given. For vaccine and placebo recipients, repertoires were sequenced using samples collected on day 63 after the first injection.

The material was peripheral blood, obtained in a trial of Ad26.COV2.S vaccine versus placebo. The receptors stem from a person aged 18 to 59 who received the Ad26.COV2.S COVID-19 vaccine or a placebo.

The chain carries TRBV28 and TRBJ2-3, with D hard to call. V was pared by 6 bases and J by 10 bases, with 11 bases between. The CDR3 sequence is 11 residues long. Germline lookup yields CDR1 MDHEN and CDR2 SYDVKM. The CDR3: CASSTPLAQYF. The CDR3 coding sequence is TGTGCCAGCAGCACCCCCCTGGCGCAGTATTTT. Variable domain in full (rest from reference TRBV28 and TRBJ2-3): DVKVTQSSRYLVKRTGEKVFLECVQDMDHENMFWYRQDPGLGLRLIYFSYDVKMKEKGDIPEGYSVSREKKERFSLILESASTNQTSMYLCASSTPLAQYFGPGTRLTVL.

The chain has TRBV5-1 and TRBJ2-1; 8 bases agree with TRBD2. The germline CDR1 and CDR2 sequences are SGHRS and YFSETQ. V lost 4 bases and J lost 9; bases outside the gene matches: 9. The CDR3 runs 14 residues. The CDR3 sequence: CASSQTGTRGEQFF. The DNA for the CDR3 is TGCGCCAGCAGCCAAACCGGGACTAGAGGTGAGCAGTTCTTC.